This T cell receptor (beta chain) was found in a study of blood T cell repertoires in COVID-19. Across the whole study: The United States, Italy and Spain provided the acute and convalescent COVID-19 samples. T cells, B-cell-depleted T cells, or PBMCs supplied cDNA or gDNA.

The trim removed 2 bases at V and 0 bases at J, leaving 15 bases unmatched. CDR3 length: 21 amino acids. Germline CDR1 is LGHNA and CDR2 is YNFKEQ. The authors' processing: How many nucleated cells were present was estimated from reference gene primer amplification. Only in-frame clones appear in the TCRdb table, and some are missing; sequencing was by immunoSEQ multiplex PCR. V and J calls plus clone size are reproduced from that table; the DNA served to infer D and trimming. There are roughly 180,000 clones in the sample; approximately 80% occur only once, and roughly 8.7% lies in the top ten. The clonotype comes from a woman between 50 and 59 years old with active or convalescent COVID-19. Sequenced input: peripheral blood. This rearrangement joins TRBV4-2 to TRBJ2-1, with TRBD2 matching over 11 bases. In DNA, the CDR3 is TGTGCCAGCAGCCAACCCGGAGGGGGGCGACTAGCGGGGAGCTCCTACAATGAGCAGTTCTTC. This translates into CASSQPGGGRLAGSSYNEQFF.